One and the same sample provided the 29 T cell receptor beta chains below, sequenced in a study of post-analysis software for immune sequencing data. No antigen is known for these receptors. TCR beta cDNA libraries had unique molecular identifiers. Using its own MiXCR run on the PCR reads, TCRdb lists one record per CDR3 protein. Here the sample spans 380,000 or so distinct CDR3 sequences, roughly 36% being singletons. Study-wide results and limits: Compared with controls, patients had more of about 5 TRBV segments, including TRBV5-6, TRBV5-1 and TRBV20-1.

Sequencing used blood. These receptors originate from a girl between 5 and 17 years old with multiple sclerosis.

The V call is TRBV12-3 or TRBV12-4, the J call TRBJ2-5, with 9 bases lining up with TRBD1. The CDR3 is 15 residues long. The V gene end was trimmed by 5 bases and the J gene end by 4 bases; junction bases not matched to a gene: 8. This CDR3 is CASSIRGTGRETQYF. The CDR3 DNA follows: TGTGCCAGCAGTATAAGGGGGACAGGGAGAGAGACCCAGTACTTC.

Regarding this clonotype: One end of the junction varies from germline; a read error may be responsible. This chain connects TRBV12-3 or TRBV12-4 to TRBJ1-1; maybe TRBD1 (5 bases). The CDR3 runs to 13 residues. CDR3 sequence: CASTDSLNTEAFF. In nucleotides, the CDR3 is TGTGCCAGCACAGACAGCTTGAATACTGAAGCTTTCTTT.

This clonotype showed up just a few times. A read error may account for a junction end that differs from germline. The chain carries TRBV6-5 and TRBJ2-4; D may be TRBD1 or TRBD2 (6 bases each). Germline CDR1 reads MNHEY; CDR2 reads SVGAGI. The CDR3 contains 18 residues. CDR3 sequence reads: CAGSSSSVGGMGKNIQYF. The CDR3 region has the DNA TGTGCCGGCAGTTCCTCCTCGGTAGGGGGGATGGGCAAAAACATTCAGTACTTC.

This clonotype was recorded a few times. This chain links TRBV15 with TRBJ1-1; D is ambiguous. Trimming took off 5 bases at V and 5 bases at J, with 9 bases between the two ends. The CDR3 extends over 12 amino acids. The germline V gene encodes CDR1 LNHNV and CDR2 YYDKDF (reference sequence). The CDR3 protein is CATSSLGTEAFF. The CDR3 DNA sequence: TGTGCCACCAGCTCCCTGGGGACTGAAGCTTTCTTT.

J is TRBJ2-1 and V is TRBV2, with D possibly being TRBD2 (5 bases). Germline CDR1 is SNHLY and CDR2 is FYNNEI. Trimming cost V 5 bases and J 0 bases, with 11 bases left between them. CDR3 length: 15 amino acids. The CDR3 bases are TGTGCCAGCAGTTTAGGAGGATTCTCCTACAATGAGCAGTTCTTC. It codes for CASSLGGFSYNEQFF.

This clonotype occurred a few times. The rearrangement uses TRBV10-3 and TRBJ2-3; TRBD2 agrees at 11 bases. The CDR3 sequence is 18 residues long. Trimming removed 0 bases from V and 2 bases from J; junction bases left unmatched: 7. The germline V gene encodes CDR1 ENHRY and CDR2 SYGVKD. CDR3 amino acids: CAISESLASGGPTDTQYF. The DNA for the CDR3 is TGTGCCATCAGTGAGTCGTTGGCTAGCGGGGGGCCCACAGATACGCAGTATTTT.

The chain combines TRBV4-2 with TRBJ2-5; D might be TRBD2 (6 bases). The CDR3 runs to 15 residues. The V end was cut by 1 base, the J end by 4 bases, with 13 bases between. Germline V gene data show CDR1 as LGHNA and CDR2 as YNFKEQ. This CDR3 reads CASSQGWQGGETQYF. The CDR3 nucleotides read TGTGCCAGCAGCCAAGGGTGGCAGGGAGGAGAGACCCAGTACTTC.

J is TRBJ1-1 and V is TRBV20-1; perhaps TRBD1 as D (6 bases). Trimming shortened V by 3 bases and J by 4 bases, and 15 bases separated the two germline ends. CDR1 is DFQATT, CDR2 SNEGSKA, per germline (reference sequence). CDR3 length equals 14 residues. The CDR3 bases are TGCAGTGCTAGCGCCCACAGGGTCGGCACTGAAGCTTTCTTT. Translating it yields CSASAHRVGTEAFF.

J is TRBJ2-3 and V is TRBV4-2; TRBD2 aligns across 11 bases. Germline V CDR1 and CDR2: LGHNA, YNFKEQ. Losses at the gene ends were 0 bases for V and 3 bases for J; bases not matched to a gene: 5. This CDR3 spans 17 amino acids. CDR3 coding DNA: TGTGCCAGCAGCCAAGAGGGCCTAGCGGGGGGAACAGATACGCAGTATTTT. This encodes CASSQEGLAGGTDTQYF.

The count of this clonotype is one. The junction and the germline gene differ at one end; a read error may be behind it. In nucleotides, the CDR3 is TGCGCCAGCAGCTTGGCCGGGAACACAGATATGCAGTATTTT. It encodes CASSLAGNTDMQYF. This sequence joins TRBV5-1 and TRBJ2-3, with a tentative D call TRBD2 (5 bases). The CDR3 runs 14 residues. Germline V lookup: CDR1 SGHRS, CDR2 YFSETQ.

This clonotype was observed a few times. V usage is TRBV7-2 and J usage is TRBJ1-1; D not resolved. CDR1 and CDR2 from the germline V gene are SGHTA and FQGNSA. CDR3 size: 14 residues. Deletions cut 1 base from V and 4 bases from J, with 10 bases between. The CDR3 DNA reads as TGTGCCAGCAGCTTAGTTGGCCAACGCACTGAAGCTTTCTTT. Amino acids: CASSLVGQRTEAFF.

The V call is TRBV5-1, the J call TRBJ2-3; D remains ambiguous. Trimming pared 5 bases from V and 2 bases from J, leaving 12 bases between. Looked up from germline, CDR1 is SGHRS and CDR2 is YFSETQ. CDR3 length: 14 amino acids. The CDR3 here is CASRSTPLTDTQYF. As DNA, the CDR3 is TGCGCCAGCAGGAGCACCCCCCTCACAGATACGCAGTATTTT.

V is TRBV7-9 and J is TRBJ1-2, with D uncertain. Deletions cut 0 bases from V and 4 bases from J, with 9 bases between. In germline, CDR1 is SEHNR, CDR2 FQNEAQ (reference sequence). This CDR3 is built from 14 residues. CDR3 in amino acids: CASSLAATGYGYTF. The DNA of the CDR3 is TGTGCCAGCAGCTTAGCGGCGACCGGCTATGGCTACACCTTC.

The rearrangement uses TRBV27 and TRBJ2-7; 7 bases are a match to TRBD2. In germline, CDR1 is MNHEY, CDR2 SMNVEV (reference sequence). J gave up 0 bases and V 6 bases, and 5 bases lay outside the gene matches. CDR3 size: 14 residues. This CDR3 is CASRVRDYSYEQYF. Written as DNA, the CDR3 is TGTGCCAGCAGGGTCCGGGACTACTCCTACGAGCAGTACTTC.

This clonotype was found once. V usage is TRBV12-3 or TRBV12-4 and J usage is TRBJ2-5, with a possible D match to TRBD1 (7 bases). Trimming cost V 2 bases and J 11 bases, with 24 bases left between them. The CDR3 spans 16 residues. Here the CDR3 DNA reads TGTGCCAGCAGTTTAAATTTCGTGGCAGGGGGGTACAAGCAGTACTTC. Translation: CASSLNFVAGGYKQYF.

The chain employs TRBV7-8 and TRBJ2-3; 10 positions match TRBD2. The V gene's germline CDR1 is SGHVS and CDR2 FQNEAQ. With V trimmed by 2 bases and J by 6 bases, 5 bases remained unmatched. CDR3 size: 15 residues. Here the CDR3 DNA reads TGTGCCAGCAGCTTAAAGCGGGGGGGCAAGGATACGCAGTATTTT. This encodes CASSLKRGGKDTQYF.

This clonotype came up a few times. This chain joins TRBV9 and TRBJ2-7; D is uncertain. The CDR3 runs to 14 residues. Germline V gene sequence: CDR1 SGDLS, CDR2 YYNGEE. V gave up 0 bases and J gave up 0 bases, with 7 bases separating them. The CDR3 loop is CASSVDLSSYEQYF. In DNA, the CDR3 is TGTGCCAGCAGCGTAGATTTAAGCTCCTACGAGCAGTACTTC.

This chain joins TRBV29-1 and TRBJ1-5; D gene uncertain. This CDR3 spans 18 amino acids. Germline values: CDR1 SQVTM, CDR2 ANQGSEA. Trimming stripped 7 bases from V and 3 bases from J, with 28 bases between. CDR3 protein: CSAPHTDSWAVYNQPQHF. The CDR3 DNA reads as TGCAGCGCCCCTCACACGGATTCTTGGGCGGTGTACAATCAGCCCCAGCATTTT.

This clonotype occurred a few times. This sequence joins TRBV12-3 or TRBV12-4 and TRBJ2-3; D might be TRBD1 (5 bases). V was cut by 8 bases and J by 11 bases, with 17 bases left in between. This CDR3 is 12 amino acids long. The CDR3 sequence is CASSNRGQGQYF. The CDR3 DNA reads TGTGCCAGCTCAAATAGGGGTCAGGGGCAGTATTTT.

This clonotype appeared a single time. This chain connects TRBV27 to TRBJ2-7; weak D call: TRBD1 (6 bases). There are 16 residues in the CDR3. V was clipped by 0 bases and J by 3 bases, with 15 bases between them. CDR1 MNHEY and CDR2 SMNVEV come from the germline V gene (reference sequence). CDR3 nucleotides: TGTGCCAGCAGTTTATCCCCGACAGGAGATCTCTACGAGCAGTACGTC. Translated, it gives CASSLSPTGDLYEQYV.

The CDR3 DNA follows: TGTGCCAGCAGTTTTTGTTTCAGACTGAACACTGAAGCTTTCTTT. It is translated as CASSFCFRLNTEAFF. The rearrangement uses TRBV12-3 or TRBV12-4 and TRBJ1-1; D remains ambiguous. The CDR3 sequence is 15 residues long. The V and J ends lost 3 bases and 0 bases respectively, with 11 bases between them.

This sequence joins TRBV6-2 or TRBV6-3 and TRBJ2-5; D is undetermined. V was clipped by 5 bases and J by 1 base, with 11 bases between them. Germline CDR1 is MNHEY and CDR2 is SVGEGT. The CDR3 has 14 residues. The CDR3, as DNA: TGTGCCAGCAGTCATTATACACCCCAAGAGACCCAGTACTTC. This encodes CASSHYTPQETQYF.

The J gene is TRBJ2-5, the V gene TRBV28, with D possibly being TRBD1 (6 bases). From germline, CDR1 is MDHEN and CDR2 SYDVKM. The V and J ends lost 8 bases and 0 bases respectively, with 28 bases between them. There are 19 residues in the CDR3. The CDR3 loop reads CASSGLPGYRVRYQETQYF. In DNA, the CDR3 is TGTGCCAGCTCTGGATTACCTGGGTACAGGGTAAGGTACCAAGAGACCCAGTACTTC.

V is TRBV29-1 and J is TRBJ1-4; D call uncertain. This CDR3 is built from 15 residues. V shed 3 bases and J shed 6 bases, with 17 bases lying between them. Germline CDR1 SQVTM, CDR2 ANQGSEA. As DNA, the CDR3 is TGCAGCGTTGAGGACGGACTTGGGAGAGATGAAAAACTGTTTTTT. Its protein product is CSVEDGLGRDEKLFF.

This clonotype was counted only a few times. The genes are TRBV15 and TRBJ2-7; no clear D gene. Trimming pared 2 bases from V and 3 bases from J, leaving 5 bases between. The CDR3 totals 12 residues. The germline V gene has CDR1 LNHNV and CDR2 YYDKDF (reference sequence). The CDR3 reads CATSRNDYEQYF. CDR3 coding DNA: TGTGCCACCAGCAGAAACGACTACGAGCAGTACTTC.

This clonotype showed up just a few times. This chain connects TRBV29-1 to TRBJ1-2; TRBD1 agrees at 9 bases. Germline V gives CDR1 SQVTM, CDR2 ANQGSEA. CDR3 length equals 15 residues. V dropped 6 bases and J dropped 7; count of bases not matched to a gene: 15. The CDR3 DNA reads TGCAGCGTGAGGGGACAGGGAAGTGCATCGGGTGGCTACACCTTC. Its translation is CSVRGQGSASGGYTF.

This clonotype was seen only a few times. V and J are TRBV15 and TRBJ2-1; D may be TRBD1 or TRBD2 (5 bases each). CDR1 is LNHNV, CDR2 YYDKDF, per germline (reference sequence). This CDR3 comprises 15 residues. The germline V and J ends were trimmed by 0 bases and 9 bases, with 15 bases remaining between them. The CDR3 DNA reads TGTGCCACCAGCAGAGATGGGGGTTCAGGCGTTGAGCAGTTCTTC. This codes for CATSRDGGSGVEQFF.

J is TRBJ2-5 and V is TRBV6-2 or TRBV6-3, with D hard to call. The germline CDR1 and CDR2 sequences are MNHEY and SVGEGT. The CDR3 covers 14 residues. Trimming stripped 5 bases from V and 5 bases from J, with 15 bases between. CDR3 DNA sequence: TGTGCCAGCAGTAATATAGGCTACGCGGAGACCCAGTACTTC. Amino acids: CASSNIGYAETQYF.

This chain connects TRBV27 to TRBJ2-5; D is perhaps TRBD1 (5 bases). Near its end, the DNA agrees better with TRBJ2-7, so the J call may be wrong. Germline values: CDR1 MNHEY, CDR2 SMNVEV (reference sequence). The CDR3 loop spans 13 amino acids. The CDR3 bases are TGTGCCAGCAGAGAAGGGGAATTGTACGAGCAGTACTTC. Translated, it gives CASREGELYEQYF.